This entry describes one T cell receptor (beta chain). This clone was observed many times. This clone's antigen is unknown. Base quality data are lacking; no much larger clone is found one base away. These data are taken from a study of beta chain features in type 1 diabetes (dated by TCRdb to between 2017 and 2018). Background on the whole study: Mean age, gender distribution, total cell number and subset yield did not differ between patients and healthy donors. A total of roughly 99,000,000 sorted cells were examined across all samples, and the number of cells per subset was strongly correlated with RNA yield. In the study, TCRB repertoires of sorted circulating CD4+ T cell subsets from recently diagnosed type 1 diabetes patients were compared with those of matched healthy donors. Regulatory and stem cell-like memory subsets were isolated from only 8 patients and roughly 8 healthy donors, whereas naive and central memory subsets came from all 30 or so donors. Overall study outcomes, separate from this receptor: PCR might favor shorter templates, but patient and control samples were amplified and corrected together, so any skew would affect both groups equally. Because cDNA rather than genomic DNA was sequenced, highly expressing activated cells could have been over-represented, although no difference in activation and CD3 levels was found between groups. Naive, central memory and regulatory TCRB repertoires appeared to be more alike among patients than among healthy donors. Only small numbers of individuals were included in the HLA sub-analyses, which left unresolved whether HLA type had any influence on TCRB rearrangement. Type 1 diabetes patients showed a moderate but significant shortening of TCRB CDR3 length in all four CD4+ subsets. Patients with type 1 diabetes made fewer insertions and deleted more nucleotides at VDJ recombination sites, implying thymic rearrangement abnormalities.

The High Capacity cDNA Reverse Transcription Kit was used to reverse transcribe all of the isolated RNA, meaning that expressed TCRB transcripts were what got sequenced. Deep immunoSEQ sequencing was applied to naive, central memory and regulatory T cell samples, giving an average of around 3.4 million total reads per sample. Sorted cells were lysed in RLT buffer and RNA was extracted with DNase-treated RNeasy Micro or Mini kits, depending on cell number. To prevent cross-contamination, every cell subset was processed on its own, while patient and healthy donor samples were processed together. Using the immunoSEQ multiplex PCR, TCRB sequences were amplified from cDNA into 87-bp fragments spanning the CDR3 region. Sequencing of the amplicons was performed on the Illumina HiSeq platform. The authors' pipeline ran thus. Synthetic template baselines were used to correct PCR bias computationally, reads within Hamming distance 2 were collapsed, and singletons that could not be merged were discarded. Reads were aligned to IMGT to assign V, D and J genes, CDR3 length, and insertions or deletions at six rearrangement sites. Within each subset, clonotype counts were normalized to sorted cell number, after which true diversity and Gini coefficients were computed with the tcR R package. The overlap coefficient, calculated on TCRB nucleotide sequences, was used to measure repertoire sharing. Entries here come from immuneACCESS through TCRdb and include only in-frame sequences with V and J called. Some clones fail to appear in such tables; in the studies checked, an unresolved V gene covers under half of the shortfall, and the cause of the remainder is unknown. V and J calls and clone size are given by that table; D and trimming were obtained from the DNA. The sample profile shows 160,000 or so clones; approximately 9.9% of them were found once. Roughly 2.5% of the sample is held by the ten biggest clonotypes.

Each donor gave one peripheral blood draw, averaging roughly 120 mL, which was collected into heparinised tubes. A BD FACSAria II was used to sort naive, central memory, regulatory and stem cell-like memory CD4+ T cells with a panel that included CD45RO, CCR7, CD25, CD127, CD95 and CD27. A purity above 95% was achieved for all sorted populations. PBMCs were isolated right away by Lymphoprep density gradient centrifugation and were stained directly, without culture. Samples were stained and sorted in pairs, with one healthy donor and one patient per experiment, so that batch effects were minimized. V loses 3 bases of germline sequence and J loses 8 bases, and the interval between the two ends is 12 bases. The CDR3, from cysteine to phenylalanine, totals 13 residues. Just CDR3 DNA is preserved here, 39 bases in frame from base 1. CDR1 and CDR2 (SGDLS, YYNGEE) derive from the germline V gene.

Rearrangement joined TRBV9 to TRBJ2-1; the D gene is perhaps TRBD2, on 7 matching bases. The TCR was taken from a woman younger than 30 in good health. Sequences were obtained from central memory CD4+ T cells from blood. The CDR3 corresponds to CASSARGRDEQFF. The DNA sequence is given as TGTGCCAGCAGCGCGCGGGGGCGCGATGAGCAGTTCTTC.